This T cell receptor (beta chain) was identified in a study of blood T cell repertoires in COVID-19. Study overall: Whether acute or convalescent, the COVID-19 samples came from the United States, Italy and Spain. T cells, B-cell-depleted T cells, or PBMCs provided the cDNA or gDNA that served as material.

In the authors' methods: Reference gene primer amplification in the assay estimated nucleated cell counts. Only in-frame clones appear in the TCRdb table, and some are missing; sequencing was by immunoSEQ multiplex PCR. V and J calls and clone size come straight from that table; D and trimming were deduced from the DNA. The sample yields some 150,000 clones, approximately 80% seen once. The CDR3 is 16 residues long. Germline loops: CDR1 SGDLS, CDR2 YYNGEE. J gave up 10 bases and V 3 bases, and 15 bases lay outside the gene matches. This clonotype was sampled from a human donor in a cohort sampled during active COVID-19. The material sequenced was peripheral blood. This chain links TRBV9 with TRBJ2-1; 8 bases are shared with TRBD2. The CDR3: CASSDPRASGFGEQFF. CDR3 bases: TGTGCCAGCAGCGATCCGCGGGCTAGCGGGTTTGGAGAGCAGTTCTTC. Supplemented by reference TRBV9 and TRBJ2-1, the full variable domain reads DSGVTQTPKHLITATGQRVTLRCSPRSGDLSVYWYQQSLDQGLQFLIQYYNGEERAKGNILERFSAQQFPDLHSELNLSSLELGDSALYFCASSDPRASGFGEQFFGPGTRLTVL.